The 7 T cell receptor beta chains given below trace back to one sample, sequenced in a study of beta chain features in type 1 diabetes. Of the isolated RNA, all was reverse transcribed, and so the sequenced material was expressed TCRB transcripts. Clones were sequenced by immunoSEQ multiplex PCR, and TCRdb holds only the in-frame ones, with some missing. The table records roughly 350,000 clones, 11% of them present only once. Sequenced material: naive CD4+ T cells from blood. The receptor set was obtained from a woman in her 30s in good health.

This clone was seen only a few times. This rearrangement joins TRBV30 to TRBJ2-1; 8 positions agree with TRBD2. The CDR3 is 15 residues long. Germline lookup yields CDR1 GTSNPN and CDR2 SVGIG (reference sequence). Trimming at V came to 0 bases and at J to 4 bases, leaving 5 bases not matched to a gene. The CDR3 loop reads CAWSVISGDYNEQFF. CDR3 bases: TGTGCCTGGAGTGTAATTAGCGGGGATTACAATGAGCAGTTCTTC.

This clone appeared a few times. The V call is TRBV7-2, the J call TRBJ2-1; 11 nucleotides align to TRBD2. Germline CDR1 and CDR2: SGHTA and FQGNSA. The CDR3 is 19 amino acids. V lost 1 base and J lost 1; bases outside the gene matches: 9. CDR3 in amino acids: CASSLVRSGRAISYNEQFF. The CDR3 coding sequence is TGTGCCAGCAGCTTAGTTCGTAGCGGGAGGGCCATTTCCTACAATGAGCAGTTCTTC.

This clone was recorded a few times. V gene TRBV30 combines with J gene TRBJ1-1; 7 positions agree with TRBD1. The CDR3 has 13 residues. V lost 4 bases, J lost 1 base, and 3 bases stayed unmatched. Germline CDR1 GTSNPN, CDR2 SVGIG (reference sequence). CDR3 in DNA: TGTGCCTGGACCGGACAGGCGAACACTGAAGCTTTCTTT. Translating gives CAWTGQANTEAFF.

A few counts support this clone. The chain links TRBV27 to TRBJ2-7; D is unclear. CDR1 and CDR2 from the germline V gene are MNHEY and SMNVEV (reference sequence). Trimming took off 4 bases at V and 2 bases at J, with 12 bases between the two ends. CDR3 size: 14 residues. The CDR3 reads CASSSRFAPYEQYF. CDR3 in DNA: TGTGCCAGCAGTTCCAGGTTTGCCCCCTACGAGCAGTACTTC.

In DNA, the CDR3 is TGTGCCAGCAGCTCGCACTCCACAGGGGGGACTGAAGCTTTCTTT. Encoded protein: CASSSHSTGGTEAFF. The chain couples TRBV7-9 to TRBJ1-1; 8 bases are a match to TRBD1. From germline, CDR1 is SEHNR and CDR2 FQNEAQ (reference sequence). Trimming at V came to 4 bases and at J to 5 bases, leaving 9 bases not matched to a gene. CDR3 length: 15 residues.

This clone was seen only a few times. The CDR3 here is CASSPDRDTEAFF. The CDR3 nucleotides read TGTGCCAGCTCACCGGACAGGGACACTGAAGCTTTCTTT. The chain is built from TRBV18 and TRBJ1-1; 8 positions match TRBD1. Trimming at V came to 3 bases and at J to 3 bases, leaving 0 bases not matched to a gene. From germline, CDR1 is KGHSH and CDR2 LQKENI. The CDR3 is 13 amino acids.

This clone was counted only a few times. The chain joins TRBV7-2 to TRBJ2-7; D might be TRBD1 (6 bases). V lost 2 bases and J lost 0, with 11 bases in between. This CDR3 is built from 15 residues. The germline V gene encodes CDR1 SGHTA and CDR2 FQGNSA. CDR3 in amino acids: CASSLFLDSSYEQYF. In nucleotides, the CDR3 is TGTGCCAGCAGCTTATTTCTGGACAGCTCCTACGAGCAGTACTTC.